A single sample gave rise to the 3 T cell receptor beta chains below, sequenced in a study of PD-1 blockade in classical Hodgkin lymphoma. Repertoires were generated with immunoSEQ multiplex PCR, while TCRdb's copy carries only in-frame clones and drops some. The sample comprises approximately 36,000 clones, approximately 70% of which are singletons, and 11% to 15% rests with the top ten. Each patient's relapse followed autologous stem cell transplantation, and brentuximab vedotin exposure varied. The sequences come from peripheral blood mononuclear cells (PBMCs), collected before the second cycle of nivolumab. These receptors all come from a human donor with classical Hodgkin lymphoma.

The chain links TRBV5-6 to TRBJ1-1, with unresolved D. Trimming cost V 0 bases and J 4 bases, with 10 bases left between them. The CDR3 covers 14 residues. CDR1 and CDR2 from the germline V gene are SGHDT and YYEEEE. The CDR3 here is CASSLEVSFTEAFF. In DNA form, the CDR3 reads TGTGCCAGCAGCTTGGAGGTCAGCTTCACTGAAGCTTTCTTT.

The rearrangement uses TRBV28 and TRBJ1-3; D unresolved. The CDR3 sequence is 14 residues long. Per germline, CDR1 MDHEN and CDR2 SYDVKM. The V gene lost 3 bases and the J gene lost 0 bases, with 6 bases spanning the gap. The CDR3 here is CASSFVSSGNTIYF. DNA for the CDR3: TGTGCCAGCAGTTTCGTTTCCTCTGGAAACACCATATATTTT.

The rearrangement joins TRBV10-3 to TRBJ1-6, with 7 bases that match TRBD1. With 6 bases clipped from V and 7 bases from J, the junction kept 9 bases outside the gene matches. CDR3 length: 15 amino acids. CDR1 is ENHRY and CDR2 is SYGVKD in the germline V gene. CDR3: CAISPTTGANSPLHF. CDR3 DNA sequence: TGTGCCATCAGCCCAACTACAGGGGCAAATTCACCCCTCCACTTT.